This T cell receptor (beta chain) stems from a study of CD8 T cells in Susac syndrome. The CDR3 runs to 11 residues. Trimming left V 4 bases short and J 10 bases short, with 8 bases between. The germline V gene has CDR1 MNHEY and CDR2 SMNVEV (reference sequence). When the RNA was reverse transcribed, random hexamers were used with an input of about 0.45 to 1 ug. TCRdb re-called the immunoSEQ multiplex PCR reads with MiXCR, one entry per CDR3 protein. The repertoire consists of about 150,000 distinct CDR3 sequences, with roughly 94% occurring once and the leading ten covering more than 0.2%. Sequencing was carried out using CD8+ T cells from PBMCs. This receptor was taken from a human donor with multiple sclerosis. The V call is TRBV27, the J call TRBJ2-1; D call uncertain. The chain's CDR3 is CASSSINEQFF. CDR3 nucleotides: TGTGCCAGCAGTTCAATTAACGAGCAGTTCTTC.